These 24 T cell receptor beta chains share one sample of origin, sequenced in a study of T cell clonality in common variable immunodeficiency (dated by TCRdb to 2014 to 2015). The library relied on the immunoSEQ multiplex PCR assay. In its TCRdb copy, this immuneACCESS table keeps in-frame sequences only and misses some clones. Where compared with another copy, unresolved V genes explain less than half of these, and the others have no known cause. Across this sample, some 60,000 clones were tabulated and none appeared just once. The top ten clonotypes cover 1.5% to 2% of the sample. The sequenced sample consisted of peripheral blood mononuclear cells. These receptors were taken from a person between 18 and 75 years old in good health.

This clone was seen many times. The read gets to within 3 residues of the CDR3 end, and the germline J gene fills in the rest. The chain is built from TRBV9 and TRBJ2-5; 8 bases match TRBD2. The CDR3 length is 15 residues. Germline V gene lookup returns CDR1 SGDLS and CDR2 YYNGEE. V lost 3 bases to trimming and J lost 1 base; unmatched junction nucleotides: 5. CDR3 in amino acids: CASSGEAGVQETQYF. The sequenced CDR3 bases are TGTGCCAGCAGCGGTGAAGCGGGAGTCCAAGAGACC. Combining the CDR3 with reference TRBV9 and TRBJ2-5 gives the whole variable domain DSGVTQTPKHLITATGQRVTLRCSPRSGDLSVYWYQQSLDQGLQFLIQYYNGEERAKGNILERFSAQQFPDLHSELNLSSLELGDSALYFCASSGEAGVQETQYFGPGTRLLVL.

Many counts were recorded for this clone. Read coverage stops 3 residues before the CDR3 terminus; the germline J gene supplies the remainder. V gene TRBV2 combines with J gene TRBJ2-5; TRBD2 is a possible D gene (5 bases). Germline CDR1 reads SNHLY; CDR2 reads FYNNEI. Trimming took off 10 bases at V and 5 bases at J, with 17 bases between the two ends. There are 13 residues in the CDR3. The CDR3 here is CAIRRSSQETQYF. Partial CDR3 DNA: TGTGCCATCCGGAGGTCTAGTCAGGAGACC. Variable domain in full (rest from reference TRBV2 and TRBJ2-5): EPEVTQTPSHQVTQMGQEVILRCVPISNHLYFYWYRQILGQKVEFLVSFYNNEISEKSEIFDDQFSVERPDGSNFTLKIRSTKLEDSAMYFCAIRRSSQETQYFGPGTRLLVL.

This clone was seen many times. The read comes to an end 3 residues before the CDR3 does, leaving the germline J gene to fill in the end. The J gene is TRBJ2-7, the V gene TRBV20-1; no firm D call. Trimming left V 4 bases short and J 2 bases short, with 12 bases between. Germline CDR1 and CDR2: DFQATT and SNEGSKA (reference sequence). The length of the CDR3 is 13 residues. This CDR3 is CSATRPITYEQYF. CDR3 DNA (partial): TGCAGTGCTACGCGGCCGATTACCTACGAG.

Ten or more counts support this clone. The CDR3 end lies 3 residues beyond the end of the read and is filled in from the germline J gene. The chain is built from TRBV29-1 and TRBJ2-1; 12 bases match TRBD1. This CDR3 spans 17 amino acids. CDR1 is SQVTM and CDR2 is ANQGSEA in the germline V gene. With 4 bases clipped from V and 4 bases from J, the junction kept 11 bases outside the gene matches. The CDR3 loop is CSVGGAPGQGAYNEQFF. The sequenced part of the CDR3 DNA is TGCAGCGTTGGCGGGGCCCCGGGACAGGGGGCTTACAATGAG.

This clone was seen ten or more times. The read stops 3 residues short of the end of the CDR3; the missing end is completed from the germline J gene. The V call is TRBV2, the J call TRBJ1-1; tentative D call: TRBD1 (5 bases). Germline CDR1 and CDR2: SNHLY and FYNNEI. V shed 2 bases and J shed 2 bases, with 12 bases lying between them. The CDR3 runs to 15 residues. CDR3 DNA, as far as it was read: TGTGCCAGCAGTGAATGGTCAGGGAGTAACACTGAA. Amino acids: CASSEWSGSNTE. The full CDR3 reads CASSEWSGSNTEAFF.

This clone was seen repeatedly, ten times or more. The CDR3 end lies 3 residues beyond the end of the read and is filled in from the germline J gene. The V gene is TRBV28, the J gene TRBJ2-5, with 9 bases fitting TRBD1. The ends lost 11 bases at V and 5 bases at J; junction bases unmatched: 9. Germline CDR1 is MDHEN and CDR2 is SYDVKM. This CDR3 region has 13 residues. Incomplete CDR3 DNA: TGTGCCGGAGGACAGGGGAGGGGTGAGACC. This codes for CAGGQGRGET. The whole CDR3 is CAGGQGRGETQYF.

This clone occurred many times. The CDR3 protein is CASSDGASTDTQYF. The part of the CDR3 DNA that was read is TGTGCCAGCAGTGACGGGGCTAGCACAGATACG. The chain couples TRBV6-4 to TRBJ2-3, with a weak D call TRBD1 (5 bases). The read finishes 3 residues shy of the CDR3 end, and the germline J gene is used to complete it. This CDR3 has 14 amino acids. Germline V gene lookup returns CDR1 MRHNA and CDR2 SNTAGT. The V end was cut by 2 bases, the J end by 0 bases, with 6 bases between.

This clone was counted many times. The CDR3 end falls 3 residues outside the read, so it is completed with the germline J gene. This sequence joins TRBV7-9 and TRBJ2-3; D call uncertain. V lost 5 bases and J lost 1, with 7 bases in between. Germline CDR1 is SEHNR and CDR2 is FQNEAQ (reference sequence). CDR3 length: 13 residues. Partial CDR3 DNA: TGTGCCAGCAGCCCCCTACGCACAGATACG. Translating it yields CASSPLRTDT. The entire CDR3 is CASSPLRTDTQYF.

This clone showed up many times. The read is 3 residues too short to cover the CDR3 end, so that end is filled in from the germline J gene. The chain links TRBV18 to TRBJ2-5, with 7 bases that match TRBD2. Germline V CDR1 and CDR2: KGHSH, LQKENI. CDR3 length equals 14 residues. With 3 bases clipped from V and 4 bases from J, the junction kept 5 bases outside the gene matches. The part of the CDR3 DNA that was read is TGTGCCAGCTCACCGGTCCCGGGGGGAGAGACC. Amino acids: CASSPVPGGET. The CDR3 reads in full as CASSPVPGGETQYF.

This clone was seen at least ten times. Sequencing ends 3 residues short of the CDR3 end; the germline J gene provides the rest. The chain joins TRBV2 to TRBJ2-7, with unresolved D. There are 13 residues in the CDR3. With 8 bases removed from V and 2 bases from J, the gap between germline ends came to 13 bases. The germline V gene encodes CDR1 SNHLY and CDR2 FYNNEI. The CDR3 sequence: CASDSIGPYEQYF. CDR3 bases read: TGTGCCAGCGACTCAATAGGCCCCTACGAG.

There are many counts of this clone. The read gets to within 3 residues of the CDR3 end, and the germline J gene fills in the rest. V gene TRBV2 combines with J gene TRBJ2-2; the D is unclear. Looked up from germline, CDR1 is SNHLY and CDR2 is FYNNEI. With 4 bases removed from V and 6 bases from J, the gap between germline ends came to 12 bases. The CDR3 is 14 amino acids. This chain's CDR3 is CASSALLGPGELFF. The part of the CDR3 DNA that was read is TGTGCCAGCAGTGCCCTCCTTGGGCCCGGGGAG.

This clone occurred many times. From the germline J gene comes the end of the CDR3, since the read stops 3 residues before it. This chain uses TRBV7-6 with TRBJ2-3, with D unresolved. The CDR3 sequence is 14 residues long. Trimming took 3 bases from V and 1 from J, leaving 8 bases between them. Germline values: CDR1 SGHVS, CDR2 FNYEAQ. The CDR3 loop is CASSFTPCTDTQYF. The DNA read from the CDR3 is TGTGCCAGCAGCTTCACTCCCTGCACAGATACG.

This clone appeared many times. The read ends 3 residues before the CDR3 terminus; that terminus is restored from the germline J gene. The gene calls are TRBV6-2 or TRBV6-3 and TRBJ2-5, with 9 bases that match TRBD2. The CDR3 has 16 amino acids. Germline V gene data show CDR1 as MNHEY and CDR2 as SVGEGT. The trim removed 6 bases at V and 2 bases at J, leaving 10 bases unmatched. The CDR3 here is CASSPGRAGGQETQYF. The DNA read from the CDR3 is TGTGCCAGCAGCCCCGGGAGAGCGGGGGGACAAGAGACC.

This clone was observed at least ten times. With the read ending 3 residues before the CDR3 end, the germline J gene is used to fill in that end. This rearrangement joins TRBV5-1 to TRBJ1-4, with 7 bases identical to TRBD1. V was clipped by 4 bases and J by 7 bases; unmatched bases: 7. The CDR3 is made up of 14 amino acids. The germline V gene encodes CDR1 SGHRS and CDR2 YFSETQ. The part of the CDR3 DNA that was read is TGCGCCAGCAGCCGACAGGGTCTGGGTGAAAAA. This sequence encodes CASSRQGLGEK. In full, the CDR3 reads CASSRQGLGEKLFF.

This clone has at least ten counts. Read sequence stops 3 residues before the CDR3 end, and the germline J gene provides the missing end. Other DNA sequences in this sample translate to the same CDR3. This chain links TRBV29-1 with TRBJ2-1; maybe TRBD1 (9 bases). The V end lost 7 bases, the J end lost 9 bases, and 19 bases lay between the germline ends. Germline values: CDR1 SQVTM, CDR2 ANQGSEA. The CDR3 extends over 13 amino acids. The CDR3 reads CSDREGQGGEQFF. The covered CDR3 bases are TGCAGCGATCGGGAGGGACAGGGTGGTGAG.

This clone was counted at least ten times. The CDR3 is cut off 3 residues early in the read; its end comes from the germline J gene. The chain uses TRBV5-1 and TRBJ1-2; D is ambiguous. This CDR3 comprises 16 residues. The germline gives CDR1 SGHRS, CDR2 YFSETQ. Incomplete CDR3 DNA: TGCGCCAGCAGCTTGGACGATTTTGGCGGCCTCGGGGGC. The encoded protein is CASSLDDFGGLGG. The entire CDR3 is CASSLDDFGGLGGYTF.

This clone was counted ten times or more. The read halts 3 residues ahead of the CDR3 end, with the missing end drawn from the germline J gene. The chain links TRBV14 to TRBJ1-1, with no clear D. CDR1 is SGHDN, CDR2 FVKESK, per germline. The CDR3 totals 13 residues. With 5 bases removed from V and 6 bases from J, the gap between germline ends came to 13 bases. CDR3 bases read: TGTGCCAGCAGCGTGACTACTTTTGCTGAA. This gives the protein CASSVTTFAE. The complete CDR3 reads CASSVTTFAEAFF.

There are many counts of this clone. Read coverage stops 3 residues before the CDR3 terminus; the germline J gene supplies the remainder. The chain employs TRBV7-2 and TRBJ2-5, with 7 bases identical to TRBD2. Germline loops: CDR1 SGHTA, CDR2 FQGNSA. This CDR3 comprises 15 residues. J lost 5 bases, V lost 2 bases, and 8 bases had no gene match. CDR3 sequence reads: CASSLQSGNGETQYF. The sequenced CDR3 bases are TGTGCCAGCAGCTTACAGAGCGGGAATGGGGAGACC. The entire variable domain, with the rest obtained from reference TRBV7-2 and TRBJ2-5, is as follows: GAGVSQSPSNKVTEKGKDVELRCDPISGHTALYWYRQSLGQGLEFLIYFQGNSAPDKSGLPSDRFSAERTGGSVSTLTIQRTQQEDSAVYLCASSLQSGNGETQYFGPGTRLLVL.

This clone was seen repeatedly, ten times or more. The part of the CDR3 DNA that was read is TGTGCCTGGAGTGCCCCCGGGACAGGGCAGACCTACGAG. It specifies CAWSAPGTGQTYE. The whole CDR3 reads CAWSAPGTGQTYEQYF. The V call is TRBV30, the J call TRBJ2-7; 9 nucleotides match TRBD1. The sequenced fragment ends 3 residues before the CDR3 boundary, so the rest is inferred from the germline J gene. Germline CDR1 GTSNPN, CDR2 SVGIG (reference sequence). The V and J ends lost 1 base and 2 bases, in that order; junction bases with no gene match: 9. The CDR3 extends over 16 amino acids.

Many counts were recorded for this clone. The read halts 3 residues ahead of the CDR3 end, with the missing end drawn from the germline J gene. The rearrangement links TRBV20-1 to TRBJ1-1; 7 bases are shared with TRBD1. V was pared by 1 base and J by 5 bases, with 4 bases of the junction left unmatched. CDR3 size: 13 residues. Germline loops: CDR1 DFQATT, CDR2 SNEGSKA (reference sequence). The sequenced part of the CDR3 DNA is TGCAGTGCTAGAGGACAGGGTTTTACTGAA. It specifies CSARGQGFTE. The CDR3 in full is CSARGQGFTEAFF.

Many counts were recorded for this clone. Here the CDR3 reads CASSPDGLAGVETQYF. CDR3 DNA, as far as it was read: TGTGCCAGCTCACCCGATGGACTAGCGGGAGTAGAGACC. This rearrangement joins TRBV18 to TRBJ2-5; 13 bases agree with TRBD2. With the read ending 3 residues before the CDR3 end, the germline J gene is used to fill in that end. V shed 3 bases, J shed 4 bases, and the junction held 5 bases outside the gene matches. The CDR3 spans 16 residues. The germline V gene has CDR1 KGHSH and CDR2 LQKENI.

This clone was recorded at least ten times. The CDR3 sequence: CASSLTGRQDTQYF. The sequenced CDR3 bases are TGTGCCAGCAGCCTGACAGGGAGACAAGATACG. The chain is built from TRBV2 and TRBJ2-3, with TRBD1 matching over 7 bases. The CDR3 extends 3 residues past the end of the read, so its final part is completed from the germline J gene. The CDR3 consists of 14 residues. Per germline, CDR1 SNHLY and CDR2 FYNNEI. V gave up 6 bases and J gave up 5 bases; unmatched junction bases: 8. Full variable domain (missing parts from reference TRBV2 and TRBJ2-3): EPEVTQTPSHQVTQMGQEVILRCVPISNHLYFYWYRQILGQKVEFLVSFYNNEISEKSEIFDDQFSVERPDGSNFTLKIRSTKLEDSAMYFCASSLTGRQDTQYFGPGTRLTVL.

The sample holds many counts of this clone. The read is 3 residues too short to cover the CDR3 end, so that end is filled in from the germline J gene. This chain links TRBV7-2 with TRBJ2-7, with a tentative D call TRBD2 (6 bases). The CDR3 totals 15 residues. V lost 1 base and J 3 bases, leaving 13 bases between the germline ends. Germline CDR1 SGHTA, CDR2 FQGNSA. CDR3 bases read: TGTGCCAGCAGCTTAGGGGGGGATTTTCACTACGAG. Amino acid sequence: CASSLGGDFHYE. The CDR3 as a whole reads CASSLGGDFHYEQYF.

The table lists this clone with many counts. The read terminates 3 residues before the CDR3 end, so the remaining end is supplied by the germline J gene. V gene TRBV14 combines with J gene TRBJ1-2; D perhaps matches TRBD1 (6 bases). The germline V gene has CDR1 SGHDN and CDR2 FVKESK. The CDR3 length is 13 residues. CDR3 sequence: CASSQVYREGYTF. The CDR3 DNA, read in part, is TGTGCCAGCAGCCAAGTCTACAGGGAAGGC.